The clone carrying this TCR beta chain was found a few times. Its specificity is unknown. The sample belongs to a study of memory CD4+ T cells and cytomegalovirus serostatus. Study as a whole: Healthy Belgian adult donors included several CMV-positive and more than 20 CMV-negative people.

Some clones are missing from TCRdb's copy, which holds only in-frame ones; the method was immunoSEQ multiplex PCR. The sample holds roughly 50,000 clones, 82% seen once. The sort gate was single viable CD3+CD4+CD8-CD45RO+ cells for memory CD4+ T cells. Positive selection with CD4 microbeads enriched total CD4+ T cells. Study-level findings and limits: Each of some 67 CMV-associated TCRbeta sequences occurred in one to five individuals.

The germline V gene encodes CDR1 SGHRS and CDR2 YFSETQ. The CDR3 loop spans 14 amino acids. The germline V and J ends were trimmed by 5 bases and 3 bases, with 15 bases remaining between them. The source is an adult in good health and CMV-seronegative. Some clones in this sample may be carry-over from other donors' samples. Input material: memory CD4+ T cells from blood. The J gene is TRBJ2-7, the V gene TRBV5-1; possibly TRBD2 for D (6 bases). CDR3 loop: CASSGGRRIYEQYF. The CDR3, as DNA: TGCGCCAGCAGTGGAGGGAGGAGGATCTACGAGCAGTACTTC.